This TCR beta chain was sequenced for a study of blood T cell repertoires in COVID-19. Looked up from germline, CDR1 is GTSNPN and CDR2 is SVGIG (reference sequence). There are 15 residues in the CDR3. The V end was cut by 3 bases, the J end by 0 bases, with 14 bases between. Produced via immunoSEQ multiplex PCR; TCRdb's table is partial and in-frame only. The table records some 150,000 clones, roughly 90% of them present only once. This clonotype was sampled from a human donor in a cohort sampled during active COVID-19. This chain connects TRBV30 to TRBJ1-1; D may be TRBD1 (6 bases). Sequenced: peripheral blood. Here the CDR3 reads CAWRGKGVVNTEAFF. The CDR3 DNA follows: TGTGCCTGGAGGGGGAAGGGGGTAGTGAACACTGAAGCTTTCTTT.